This TCR beta chain was recorded in a study of siplizumab effects on memory and regulatory T cells. Overall study findings and caveats: A small minority of alloreactive clones were mapped to unstimulated subsets. The authors could not assign a naive or memory phenotype to roughly 80-96% of proliferating CD4+ or CD8+ clones. Naive T cells apparently outstripped memory cells in diversity and seemed major alloresponse contributors.

The CDR3 has 15 amino acids. Germline CDR1 SGHDN, CDR2 FVKESK. With V trimmed by 4 bases and J by 1 base, 2 bases remained unmatched. Notes on this clone: Its specificity is unknown.

TCRdb's copy holds only in-frame clones and misses some; the assay was immunoSEQ multiplex PCR. The profile shows around 65,000 clones, 79% of them singletons. The chain recombines TRBV14 with TRBJ2-3; 10 bases line up with TRBD2. Sequenced sample: memory CD4+ T cells sorted from blood. The clonotype was recovered from a human donor in good health. The CDR3 reads CASSPGLAGTDTQYF. As DNA, the CDR3 is TGTGCCAGCAGCCCCGGACTAGCGGGCACAGATACGCAGTATTTT.